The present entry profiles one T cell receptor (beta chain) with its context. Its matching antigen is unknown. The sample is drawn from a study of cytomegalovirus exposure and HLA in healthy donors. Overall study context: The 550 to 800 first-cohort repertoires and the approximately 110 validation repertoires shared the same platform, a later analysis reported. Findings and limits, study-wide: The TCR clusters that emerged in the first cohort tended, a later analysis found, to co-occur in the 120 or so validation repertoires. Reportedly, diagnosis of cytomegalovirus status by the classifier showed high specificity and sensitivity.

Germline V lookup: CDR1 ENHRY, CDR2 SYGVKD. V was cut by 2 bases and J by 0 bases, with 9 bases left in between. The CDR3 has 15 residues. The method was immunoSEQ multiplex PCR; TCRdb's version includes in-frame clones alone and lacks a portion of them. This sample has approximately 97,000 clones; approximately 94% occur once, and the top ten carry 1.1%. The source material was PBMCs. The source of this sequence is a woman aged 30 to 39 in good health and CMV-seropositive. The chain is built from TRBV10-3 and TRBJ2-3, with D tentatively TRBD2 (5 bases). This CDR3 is CAISEPWTSTDTQYF. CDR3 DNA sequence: TGTGCCATCAGTGAGCCCTGGACTAGCACAGATACGCAGTATTTT.